Each of the 31 T cell receptor beta chains below was sequenced from the same sample in a study of response to subunit inactivated influenza vaccine. TCRdb reprocessed the RT-PCR reads via MiXCR and lists one record per CDR3 protein. Among about 800,000 distinct CDR3 sequences, 21% were seen once, and the ten largest hold roughly 10%. The material sequenced was PBMCs from blood, taken more than 4 days after vaccination. The receptor source for this set is a man aged 50 to 60 who received an inactivated influenza vaccine.

This clonotype was counted between two and nine times. The chain links TRBV27 to TRBJ1-1; possible D gene TRBD1, 5 bases. The germline V and J ends were trimmed by 5 bases and 3 bases, with 22 bases remaining between them. The CDR3 is made up of 17 amino acids. Germline values: CDR1 MNHEY, CDR2 SMNVEV (reference sequence). The CDR3 here is CASSPIALWGVDTEAFF. CDR3 nucleotides: TGTGCCAGCAGTCCAATAGCCTTGTGGGGGGTGGACACTGAAGCTTTCTTT.

The chain links TRBV20-1 to TRBJ2-7; 14 bases align to TRBD2. Germline-derived CDR1 and CDR2 are DFQATT and SNEGSKA (reference sequence). This CDR3 spans 17 amino acids. CDR3 nucleotides: TGCAGCGCCCCGGTGGGGACTAGCGGGAGAAGGGCCTACGAGCAGTACTTC. It encodes CSAPVGTSGRRAYEQYF.

This clonotype was detected a few times. CDR3 residues: CASSSDLGQLNQPQHF. For the CDR3, the DNA is TGTGCCAGCAGTTCCGACTTAGGACAGCTCAATCAGCCCCAGCATTTT. The chain joins TRBV12-3 or TRBV12-4 to TRBJ1-5, with TRBD1 as a possible D gene (6 bases). The CDR3 consists of 16 residues. Trimming stripped 4 bases from V and 3 bases from J, with 16 bases between.

This clonotype was seen a few times. The V and J genes are TRBV9 and TRBJ2-3; 8 nucleotides match TRBD2. The J segment lost 6 bases and the V segment lost 7 bases, leaving 10 bases of the junction unmatched. Germline V gene data show CDR1 as SGDLS and CDR2 as YYNGEE. The CDR3 is 14 amino acids. CDR3 DNA sequence: TGTGCCAGCGGAACTAGCGGAGTTTTGGATACGCAGTATTTT. Protein sequence: CASGTSGVLDTQYF.

This clonotype was counted a few times. The J gene is TRBJ1-1, the V gene TRBV7-2; possible D gene TRBD1, 6 bases. The germline V and J ends were trimmed by 5 bases and 1 base, with 20 bases remaining between them. Germline V CDR1 and CDR2: SGHTA, FQGNSA. The CDR3 contains 17 residues. The CDR3 DNA follows: TGTGCCAGCAGCCCTAGTAGGACATGGGGACAGAACACTGAAGCTTTCTTT. Translation gives CASSPSRTWGQNTEAFF.

This clonotype was recorded many times. The chain employs TRBV20-1 and TRBJ1-2; no clear D. This CDR3 comprises 14 residues. CDR1 and CDR2 (germline): DFQATT, SNEGSKA (reference sequence). The V gene lost 6 bases and the J gene lost 6 bases, with 20 bases spanning the gap. CDR3 sequence reads: CSATSPQARDGYTF. Here the CDR3 DNA reads TGCAGTGCGACCTCTCCTCAAGCCCGGGATGGCTACACCTTC.

This chain joins TRBV6-5 and TRBJ2-5; D may be TRBD2 (6 bases). Germline V gene sequence: CDR1 MNHEY, CDR2 SVGAGI. The CDR3 extends over 13 amino acids. V lost 5 bases and J lost 5, with 12 bases in between. The CDR3 region is CASSRGRKETQYF. DNA for the CDR3: TGTGCCAGCAGTCGTGGGAGGAAGGAGACCCAGTACTTC.

The rearrangement uses TRBV12-3 or TRBV12-4 and TRBJ2-2; D may be TRBD1 (6 bases). V was trimmed by 4 bases and J by 2 bases, leaving 11 bases between them. There are 15 residues in the CDR3. This chain's CDR3 is CASSSTGHNTGELFF. The CDR3 region has the DNA TGTGCCAGCAGTTCAACAGGGCACAACACCGGGGAGCTGTTTTTT.

The rearrangement joins TRBV20-1 to TRBJ1-2; no firm D call. Germline CDR1 DFQATT, CDR2 SNEGSKA (reference sequence). CDR3 length: 10 amino acids. Trimming cost V 3 bases and J 7 bases, with 6 bases left between them. The CDR3 loop is CSARDSGYTF. CDR3 sequence (DNA): TGCAGTGCTAGGGATAGTGGCTACACCTTC.

The chain couples TRBV6-1 to TRBJ2-1; 8 nucleotides agree with TRBD2. Germline trimming cut 10 bases from V and 0 bases from J; bases unmatched to any gene: 5. The germline V gene encodes CDR1 MNHNS and CDR2 SASEGT. The CDR3 contains 14 residues. CDR3 nucleotide sequence: TGTGCCACCAACCGGGGGGGCTCCTACAATGAGCAGTTCTTC. This gives the protein CATNRGGSYNEQFF.

The chain recombines TRBV20-1 with TRBJ1-5; D is unclear. Trimming stripped 3 bases from V and 5 bases from J, with 17 bases between. Germline V gene sequence: CDR1 DFQATT, CDR2 SNEGSKA (reference sequence). CDR3 length: 15 residues. The CDR3 coding sequence is TGCAGTGCTAGCGTAGGGAGTTCGGGCGATCAGCCCCAGCATTTT. This translates into CSASVGSSGDQPQHF.

CDR3 in DNA: TGCGCCAGCAGCCACCGAGGGGCGGGAGATACGCAGTATTTT. Its protein is CASSHRGAGDTQYF. The genes are TRBV4-3 and TRBJ2-3; the D call may be TRBD1 or TRBD2 (5 bases each). V was cut by 3 bases and J by 5 bases, with 12 bases left in between. This CDR3 comprises 14 residues. Germline CDR1 reads LGHNA; CDR2 reads YSLEER.

The chain links TRBV20-1 to TRBJ2-7, with a weak D call TRBD2 (5 bases). V dropped 5 bases and J dropped 0 bases, with 14 bases sitting between them. Looked up from germline, CDR1 is DFQATT and CDR2 is SNEGSKA (reference sequence). CDR3 length: 14 amino acids. The CDR3 DNA reads TGCAGTGCTCGCGCTACAACTAGCTCCTACGAGCAGTACTTC. Protein: CSARATTSSYEQYF.

As to this clonotype: In this CDR3 the conserved last residue, phenylalanine or tryptophan, is missing, so a read error is likely. V is TRBV4-1 and J is TRBJ2-2, with D possibly being TRBD2 (7 bases). This CDR3 has 18 residues. Trimming pared 1 base from V and 3 bases from J, leaving 18 bases between. Per germline, CDR1 MGHRA and CDR2 YSYEKL. The CDR3, as DNA: TGCGCCAGCAGCCAAGTCCTCCTGGGGGGGGCTGACACCGGGGAGCTGTTTCTT. Translated: CASSQVLLGGADTGELFL.

V is TRBV15 and J is TRBJ2-2; D tentatively reads TRBD1 or TRBD2 (5 bases each). The CDR3 is made up of 16 amino acids. Between the trimmed V and J ends, which lost 5 bases and 4 bases, there was a span of 17 bases. Germline V gene sequence: CDR1 LNHNV, CDR2 YYDKDF (reference sequence). The DNA of the CDR3 is TGTGCCACCAGCGAAAGCCTCGGGACGGTCACCGGGGAGCTGTTTTTT. Translation: CATSESLGTVTGELFF.

This clonotype was counted only a few times. CDR3 sequence reads: CASSQDLATIYEQYF. In DNA, the CDR3 is TGCGCCAGCAGCCAAGATTTAGCCACCATCTACGAGCAGTACTTC. The V call is TRBV4-3, the J call TRBJ2-7; no definite D call. The CDR3 length is 15 residues. Germline values: CDR1 LGHNA, CDR2 YSLEER. V lost 0 bases, J lost 3 bases, and 12 bases lay in between.

In DNA form, the CDR3 reads TGTGCCAGCGAGAGGACTAGCGGGGGCCCCTCCTACGAGCAGTACTTC. Its translation: CASERTSGGPSYEQYF. The J gene is TRBJ2-7, the V gene TRBV3-1; 13 nucleotides match TRBD2. This CDR3 has 16 amino acids. Germline CDR1 is LGHDT and CDR2 is YNNKEL (reference sequence). V lost 8 bases and J lost 0; bases outside the gene matches: 7.

Only a few counts were recorded for this clonotype. This chain links TRBV7-2 with TRBJ2-4; D may be TRBD1 (5 bases). V lost 5 bases, J lost 3 bases, and 17 bases lay in between. The CDR3 is 16 residues long. CDR1 and CDR2 from the germline V gene are SGHTA and FQGNSA. Here the CDR3 DNA reads TGTGCCAGCAGCGACAACCTCAGGGTTGACAAAAACATTCAGTACTTC. It codes for CASSDNLRVDKNIQYF.

This clonotype was counted only a few times. The chain carries TRBV9 and TRBJ2-7, with D uncertain. The CDR3 has 13 residues. Germline V lookup: CDR1 SGDLS, CDR2 YYNGEE. Trimming removed 3 bases at V and 6 bases at J, with 13 bases between. The CDR3 region has the DNA TGTGCCAGCAGCGAAACCTCTGGCACCGAGCAGTACTTC. Its translation is CASSETSGTEQYF.

This clonotype has just a few counts. J is TRBJ2-5 and V is TRBV5-5, with 8 bases matching TRBD1. The V gene end was trimmed by 0 bases and the J gene end by 5 bases; junction bases not matched to a gene: 6. This CDR3 has 15 amino acids. The V gene's germline CDR1 is SGHKS and CDR2 YYEKEE (reference sequence). The CDR3 bases are TGTGCCAGCAGCTTGGAAGGCAGGGGGCTTGAGACCCAGTACTTC. Its protein is CASSLEGRGLETQYF.

This clonotype has more than one count but fewer than ten. J is TRBJ2-1 and V is TRBV15; D call uncertain. Germline V lookup: CDR1 LNHNV, CDR2 YYDKDF (reference sequence). The length of the CDR3 is 12 residues. With 3 bases removed from V and 7 bases from J, the gap between germline ends came to 7 bases. The CDR3 here is CATSSLGNEQFF. Written as DNA, the CDR3 is TGTGCCACCAGCAGTCTGGGGAATGAGCAGTTCTTC.

This clonotype was seen only a few times. The rearrangement uses TRBV27 and TRBJ2-6; 10 nucleotides match TRBD1. The CDR3 runs to 18 residues. Germline V CDR1 and CDR2: MNHEY, SMNVEV (reference sequence). Trimming at V came to 4 bases and at J to 0 bases, leaving 6 bases not matched to a gene. CDR3 region: CASSSRDRGNSGANVLTF. The CDR3 nucleotides are TGTGCCAGCAGTTCCCGGGACAGGGGCAACTCTGGGGCCAACGTCCTGACTTTC.

Only a few counts were recorded for this clonotype. The chain couples TRBV27 to TRBJ2-2; the D gene is possibly TRBD2 (5 bases). The CDR3 is made up of 14 amino acids. The V end was cut by 8 bases, the J end by 3 bases, with 13 bases between. The V gene's germline CDR1 is MNHEY and CDR2 SMNVEV (reference sequence). CDR3 loop: CASRPERHTGELFF. In nucleotides, the CDR3 is TGTGCCAGCCGACCCGAGCGGCACACCGGGGAGCTGTTTTTT.

The chain has TRBV7-8 and TRBJ2-7, with D uncertain. V was shortened by 2 bases and J by 3 bases, with 8 bases between the two germline ends. Germline CDR1 SGHVS, CDR2 FQNEAQ. The CDR3 runs to 13 residues. DNA of the CDR3: TGTGCCAGCAGCTTAAGGGCCTACTACGAGCAGTACTTC. Protein: CASSLRAYYEQYF.

This clonotype was detected a few times. This chain joins TRBV9 and TRBJ2-1; 7 nucleotides align to TRBD1. There are 15 residues in the CDR3. J gave up 6 bases and V 4 bases, and 10 bases lay outside the gene matches. The germline CDR1 and CDR2 sequences are SGDLS and YYNGEE. Here the CDR3 reads CASSPLRRDSNEQFF. CDR3 bases: TGTGCCAGCAGCCCCCTTCGCCGGGACAGCAATGAGCAGTTCTTC.

This clonotype has ten or more counts. The gene calls are TRBV12-3 or TRBV12-4 and TRBJ2-7; D gene ambiguous. Trimming removed 5 bases at V and 1 base at J, with 6 bases between. The CDR3 is 12 residues long. The CDR3 region is CASSATSYEQYF. The CDR3 nucleotides are TGTGCCAGCAGTGCCACATCCTACGAGCAGTACTTC.

This clonotype was recorded at least ten times. The chain combines TRBV29-1 with TRBJ2-5; TRBD2 aligns across 12 bases. Germline-derived CDR1 and CDR2 are SQVTM and ANQGSEA. This CDR3 comprises 17 residues. The V and J ends lost 0 bases and 7 bases, in that order; junction bases with no gene match: 12. The CDR3 reads CSVEDGLAGYQFGTQYF. Here the CDR3 DNA reads TGCAGCGTTGAAGATGGACTAGCGGGATACCAATTTGGGACCCAGTACTTC.

This chain uses TRBV4-1 with TRBJ2-4; D assignment may be TRBD1 or TRBD2 (5 bases each). The V end lost 4 bases, the J end lost 0 bases, and 16 bases lay between the germline ends. Germline V CDR1 and CDR2: MGHRA, YSYEKL. The CDR3 covers 17 residues. CDR3 residues: CASSRTGRNLAKNIQYF. The CDR3 DNA is TGCGCCAGCAGCCGAACGGGACGGAACTTAGCCAAAAACATTCAGTACTTC.

The chain has TRBV7-9 and TRBJ2-1; TRBD1 aligns across 7 bases. The trim removed 2 bases at V and 6 bases at J, leaving 4 bases unmatched. CDR1 is SEHNR, CDR2 FQNEAQ, per germline (reference sequence). The length of the CDR3 is 14 residues. CDR3 DNA sequence: TGTGCCAGCAGCTTATCAGGGACAGTCAATGAGCAGTTCTTC. Amino acids: CASSLSGTVNEQFF.

The chain uses TRBV7-9 and TRBJ1-3; TRBD1 aligns across 9 bases. V shed 5 bases and J 0 bases; nucleotides not matched to a gene: 5. The CDR3 spans 16 residues. From germline, CDR1 is SEHNR and CDR2 FQNEAQ (reference sequence). The CDR3 is CASSHTGGLSGNTIYF. In DNA form, the CDR3 reads TGTGCCAGCAGCCATACAGGGGGCCTCTCTGGAAACACCATATATTTT.

The CDR3 reads CASRLSGTGDGYTF. The DNA of the CDR3 is TGTGCAAGTCGCTTAAGTGGGACAGGGGATGGCTACACCTTC. J is TRBJ1-2 and V is TRBV12-2; the tabulated D call, TRBD1, remains unverified against the DNA. TRBV12-2 is shown as a pseudogene. The CDR3 is 14 residues long.